This T cell receptor beta chain was documented in a study of CD8 T cells in ankylosing spondylitis. Scientists made TCR beta libraries using quantitative 5'-RACE with molecular barcodes. TCRdb processed the 5' RACE reads anew with MiXCR; each CDR3 protein has one entry. The data contain 150,000 to 200,000 distinct CDR3 sequences, around 9.6% of them singletons. This sequence originates from a female donor with ankylosing spondylitis or in good health (not recorded which). Material: blood, either unsorted or a sorted T cell fraction (not recorded which).

The CDR3 loop is CASSLLENTEAFF. CDR3 nucleotides: TGTGCCAGCAGCTTACTCGAGAACACTGAAGCTTTCTTT. The chain recombines TRBV5-5 with TRBJ1-1; no clear D. The germline CDR1 and CDR2 sequences are SGHKS and YYEKEE (reference sequence). Trimming took off 2 bases at V and 1 base at J, with 6 bases between the two ends. The CDR3 is 13 amino acids.